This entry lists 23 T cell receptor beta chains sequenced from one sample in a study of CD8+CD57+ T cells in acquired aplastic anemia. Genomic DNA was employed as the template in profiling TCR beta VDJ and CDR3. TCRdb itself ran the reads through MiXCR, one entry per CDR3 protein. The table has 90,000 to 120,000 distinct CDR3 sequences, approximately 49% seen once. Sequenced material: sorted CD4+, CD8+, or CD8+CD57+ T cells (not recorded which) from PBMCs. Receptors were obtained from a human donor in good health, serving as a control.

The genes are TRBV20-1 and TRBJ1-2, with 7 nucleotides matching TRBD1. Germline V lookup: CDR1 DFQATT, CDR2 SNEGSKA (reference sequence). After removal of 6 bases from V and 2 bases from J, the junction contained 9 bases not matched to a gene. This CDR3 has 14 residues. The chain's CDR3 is CSADSQGINYGYTF. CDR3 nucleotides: TGCAGTGCCGATTCACAGGGGATCAACTATGGCTACACCTTC.

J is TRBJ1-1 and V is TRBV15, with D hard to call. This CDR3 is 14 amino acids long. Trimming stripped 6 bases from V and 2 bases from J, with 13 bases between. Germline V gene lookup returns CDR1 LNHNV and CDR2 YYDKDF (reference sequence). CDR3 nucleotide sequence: TGTGCCACCAGAAAGAAGGCGGACAACACTGAAGCTTTCTTT. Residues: CATRKKADNTEAFF.

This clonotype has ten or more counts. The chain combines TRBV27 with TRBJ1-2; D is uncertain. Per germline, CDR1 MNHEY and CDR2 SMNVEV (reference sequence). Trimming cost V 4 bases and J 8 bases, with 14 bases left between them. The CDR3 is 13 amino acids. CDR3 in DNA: TGTGCCAGCAGTTATGGGAAGGGTGGAGGCTACACCTTC. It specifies CASSYGKGGGYTF.

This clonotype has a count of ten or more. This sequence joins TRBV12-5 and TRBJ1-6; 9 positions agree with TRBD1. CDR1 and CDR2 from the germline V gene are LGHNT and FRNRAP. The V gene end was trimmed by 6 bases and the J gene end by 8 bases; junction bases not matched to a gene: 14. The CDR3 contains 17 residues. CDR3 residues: CASGENYRGQGYSPLHF. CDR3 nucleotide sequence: TGTGCTAGTGGGGAAAATTACCGGGGACAGGGTTATTCACCCCTCCACTTT.

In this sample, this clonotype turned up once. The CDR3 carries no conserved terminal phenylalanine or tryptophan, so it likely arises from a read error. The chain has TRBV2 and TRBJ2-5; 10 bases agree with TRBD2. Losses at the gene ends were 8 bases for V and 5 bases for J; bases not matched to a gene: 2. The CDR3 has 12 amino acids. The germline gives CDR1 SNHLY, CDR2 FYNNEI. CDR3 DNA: TGTGCCAGCCGGACTAGCGGCGAGACCCAGTACCTC. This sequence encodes CASRTSGETQYL.

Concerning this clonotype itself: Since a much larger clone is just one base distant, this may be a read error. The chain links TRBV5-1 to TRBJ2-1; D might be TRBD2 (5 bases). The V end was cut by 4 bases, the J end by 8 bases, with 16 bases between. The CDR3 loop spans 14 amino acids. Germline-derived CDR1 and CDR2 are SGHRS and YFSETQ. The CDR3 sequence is CASSGREEVDEQFF. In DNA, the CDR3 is TGCGCCAGCAGCGGCCGGGAAGAAGTGGATGAGCAGTTCTTC.

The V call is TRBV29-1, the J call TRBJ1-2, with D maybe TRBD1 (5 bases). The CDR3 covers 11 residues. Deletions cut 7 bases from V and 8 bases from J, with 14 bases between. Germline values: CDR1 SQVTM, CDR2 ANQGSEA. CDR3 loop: CSDRTLGGYTF. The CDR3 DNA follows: TGCAGCGATAGGACATTAGGCGGCTACACCTTC.

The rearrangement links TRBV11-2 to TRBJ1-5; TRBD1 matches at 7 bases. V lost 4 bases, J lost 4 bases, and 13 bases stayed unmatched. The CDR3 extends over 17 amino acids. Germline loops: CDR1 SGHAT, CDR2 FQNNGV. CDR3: CASSSSRGVGRNQPQHF. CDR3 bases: TGTGCCAGCAGCTCTAGCAGGGGGGTTGGAAGAAATCAGCCCCAGCATTTT. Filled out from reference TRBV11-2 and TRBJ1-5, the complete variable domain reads EAGVAQSPRYKIIEKRQSVAFWCNPISGHATLYWYQQILGQGPKLLIQFQNNGVVDDSQLPKDRFSAERLKGVDSTLKIQPAKLEDSAVYLCASSSSRGVGRNQPQHFGDGTRLSIL.

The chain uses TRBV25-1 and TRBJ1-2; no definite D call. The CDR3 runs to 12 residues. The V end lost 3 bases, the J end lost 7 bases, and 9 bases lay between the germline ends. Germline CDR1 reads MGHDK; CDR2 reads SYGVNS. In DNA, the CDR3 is TGTGCCAGCAGTGAGGTGCCAGGTGGCTACACCTTC. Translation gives CASSEVPGGYTF.

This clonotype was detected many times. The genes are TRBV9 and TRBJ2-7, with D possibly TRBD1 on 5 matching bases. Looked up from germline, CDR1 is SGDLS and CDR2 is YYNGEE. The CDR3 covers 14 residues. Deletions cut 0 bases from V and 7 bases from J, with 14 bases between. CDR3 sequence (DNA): TGTGCCAGCAGCGTAGATCCCAGGGTGGGTGAGCAGTACTTC. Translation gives CASSVDPRVGEQYF.

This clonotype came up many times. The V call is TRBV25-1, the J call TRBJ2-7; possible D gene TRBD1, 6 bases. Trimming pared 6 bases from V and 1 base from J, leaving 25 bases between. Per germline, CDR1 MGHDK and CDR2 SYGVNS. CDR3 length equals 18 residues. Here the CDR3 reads CASSQEGGQSLGSYEQYF. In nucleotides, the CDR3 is TGTGCCAGCAGCCAAGAAGGAGGACAGTCCCTTGGATCCTACGAGCAGTACTTC.

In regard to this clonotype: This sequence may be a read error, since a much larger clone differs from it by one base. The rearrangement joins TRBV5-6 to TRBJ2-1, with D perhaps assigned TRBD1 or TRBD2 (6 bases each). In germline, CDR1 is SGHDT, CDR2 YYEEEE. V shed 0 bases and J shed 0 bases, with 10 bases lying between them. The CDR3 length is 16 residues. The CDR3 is CASSLEGGNSYNEQFF. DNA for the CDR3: TGTGCCAGCAGCTTGGAAGGGGGGAACTCCTACAATGAGCAGTTCTTC.

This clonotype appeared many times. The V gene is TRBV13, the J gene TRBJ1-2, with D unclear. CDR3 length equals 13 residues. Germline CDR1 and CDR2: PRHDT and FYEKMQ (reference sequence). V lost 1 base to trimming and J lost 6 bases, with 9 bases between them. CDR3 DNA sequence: TGTGCCAGCAGCTTAGATAGGGAGGATGGCTACACCTTC. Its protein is CASSLDREDGYTF.

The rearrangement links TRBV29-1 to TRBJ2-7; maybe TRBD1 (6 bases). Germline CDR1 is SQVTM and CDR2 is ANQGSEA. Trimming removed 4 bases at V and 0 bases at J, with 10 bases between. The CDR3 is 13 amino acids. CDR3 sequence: CSVVQGYSYEQYF. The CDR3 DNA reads TGCAGCGTTGTGCAGGGGTACTCCTACGAGCAGTACTTC.

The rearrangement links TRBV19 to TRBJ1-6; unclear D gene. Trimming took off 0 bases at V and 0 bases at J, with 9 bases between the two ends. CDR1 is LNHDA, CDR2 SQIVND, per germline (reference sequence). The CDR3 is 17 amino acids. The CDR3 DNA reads TGTGCCAGTAGTATAGAGTCCAGGAGCTCCTATAATTCACCCCTCCACTTT. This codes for CASSIESRSSYNSPLHF.

CDR3 in DNA: TGTGCCAGCAGCTTAGCAAGATTCCACGAGCAGTACTTC. Protein: CASSLARFHEQYF. J is TRBJ2-7 and V is TRBV7-9, with D uncertain. The V and J ends lost 0 bases and 5 bases respectively, with 8 bases between them. The CDR3 contains 13 residues. The germline CDR1 and CDR2 sequences are SEHNR and FQNEAQ (reference sequence).

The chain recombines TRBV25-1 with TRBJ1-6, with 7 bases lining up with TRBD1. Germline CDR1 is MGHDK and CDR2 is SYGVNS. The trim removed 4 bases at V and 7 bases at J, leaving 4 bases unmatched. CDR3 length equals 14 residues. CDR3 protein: CASSGTGGNSPLHF. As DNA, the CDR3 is TGTGCCAGCAGTGGGACAGGAGGCAATTCACCCCTCCACTTT.

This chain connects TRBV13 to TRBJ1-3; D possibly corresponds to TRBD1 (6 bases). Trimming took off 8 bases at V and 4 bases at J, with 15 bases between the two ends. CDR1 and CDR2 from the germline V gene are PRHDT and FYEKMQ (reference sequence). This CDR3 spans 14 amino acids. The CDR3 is CASSPDRNGNTIYF. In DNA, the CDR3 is TGTGCCAGCTCACCCGACAGGAACGGAAACACCATATATTTT.

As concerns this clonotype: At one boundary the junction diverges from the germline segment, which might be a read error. CDR3 DNA sequence: TGTGCCAGCAGTGGGGGGGGGCAGGGGGAATCCTACAATGAGCAGTTTTTC. Encoded protein: CASSGGGQGESYNEQFF. V is TRBV25-1 and J is TRBJ2-1; D possibly matches TRBD1 or TRBD2 (7 bases each). This CDR3 comprises 17 residues. Germline loops: CDR1 MGHDK, CDR2 SYGVNS.

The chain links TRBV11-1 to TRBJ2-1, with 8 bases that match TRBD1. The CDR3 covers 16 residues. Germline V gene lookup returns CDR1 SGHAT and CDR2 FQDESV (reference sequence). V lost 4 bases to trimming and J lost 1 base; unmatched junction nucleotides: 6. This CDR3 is CASSSGQGSSYNEQFF. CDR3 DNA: TGTGCCAGCAGCTCAGGACAGGGAAGTTCCTACAATGAGCAGTTCTTC.

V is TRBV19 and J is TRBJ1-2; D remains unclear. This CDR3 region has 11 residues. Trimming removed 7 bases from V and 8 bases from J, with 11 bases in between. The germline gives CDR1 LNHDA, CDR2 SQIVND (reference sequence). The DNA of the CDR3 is TGTGCCAGTAATACGGCGGAGGGCTACACCTTC. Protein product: CASNTAEGYTF.

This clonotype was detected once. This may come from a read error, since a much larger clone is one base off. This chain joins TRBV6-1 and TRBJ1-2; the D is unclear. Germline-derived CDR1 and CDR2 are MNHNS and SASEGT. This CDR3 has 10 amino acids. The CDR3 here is CAGSLDGYTF. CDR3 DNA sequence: TGTGCCGGCAGTTTAGATGGCTACACCTTC.

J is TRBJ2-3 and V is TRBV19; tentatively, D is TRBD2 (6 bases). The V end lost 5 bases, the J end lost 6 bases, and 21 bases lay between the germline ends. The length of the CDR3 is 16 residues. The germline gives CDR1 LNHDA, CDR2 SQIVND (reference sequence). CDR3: CASSALLAGFGDTQYF. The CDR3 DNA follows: TGTGCCAGTAGTGCCCTACTGGCGGGGTTCGGGGATACGCAGTATTTT.